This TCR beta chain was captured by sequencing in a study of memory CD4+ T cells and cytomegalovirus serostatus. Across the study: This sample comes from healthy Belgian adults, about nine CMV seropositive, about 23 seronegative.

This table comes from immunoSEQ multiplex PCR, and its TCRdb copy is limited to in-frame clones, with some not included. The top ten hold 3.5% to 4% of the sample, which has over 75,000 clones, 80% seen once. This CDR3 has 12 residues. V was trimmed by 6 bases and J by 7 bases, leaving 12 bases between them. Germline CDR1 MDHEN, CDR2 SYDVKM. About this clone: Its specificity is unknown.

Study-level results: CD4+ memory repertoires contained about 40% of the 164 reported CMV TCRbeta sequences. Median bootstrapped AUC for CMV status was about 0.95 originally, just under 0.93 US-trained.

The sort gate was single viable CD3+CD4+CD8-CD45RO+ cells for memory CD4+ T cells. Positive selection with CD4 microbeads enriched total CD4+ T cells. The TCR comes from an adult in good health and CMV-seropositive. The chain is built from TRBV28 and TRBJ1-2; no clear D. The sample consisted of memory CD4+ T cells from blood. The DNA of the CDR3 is TGTGCCAGCAGCTCGAGTGTTCCTGGCTACACCTTC. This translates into CASSSSVPGYTF.